This T cell receptor beta chain was sequenced during a study of T cells in Graves' hyperthyroidism and ophthalmopathy. No ophthalmopathy progression within 18 months constituted stable Graves' hyperthyroidism. Over 9 ml of fresh peripheral blood supplied the PBMCs. V lost 7 bases and J lost 8, with 12 bases in between. The CDR3 is 12 amino acids. Germline V lookup: CDR1 SGDLS, CDR2 YYNGEE. The CDR3 regions of TCR beta were amplified from RNA transcripts. RT-PCR in the first round (using the HTBI primer set) targeted the TCR CDR3. From the multiplex PCR reads, TCRdb called clonotypes with MiXCR, one entry per CDR3 protein. The repertoire holds a few hundred thousand distinct CDR3 sequences, with about 16% as singletons.

The sequence came from a woman aged 25 to 45 with Graves' hyperthyroidism. The sample was blood. The rearrangement uses TRBV9 and TRBJ2-2; D unclear. CDR3 residues: CASQIWVGELFF. In nucleotides, the CDR3 is TGTGCCAGCCAGATTTGGGTAGGGGAGCTGTTTTTT.